This T cell receptor (beta chain) was recorded in a study of T cell responses to AZD1222 COVID-19 vaccine. V was clipped by 1 base and J by 13 bases, with 13 bases between them. The length of the CDR3 is 13 residues. Germline assignment: CDR1 SGHTA and CDR2 FQGNSA. Findings and caveats of the study: Spike-specific TCR repertoires showed rising breadth and depth after two AZD1222 doses. Seropositivity was recorded at baseline in only six AZD1222 recipients. Repertoires were obtained only post-peak T cell response. A reported finding is that nearly half of spike-specific TCRs target unmutated variant regions.

Data came from immunoSEQ multiplex PCR; TCRdb stores just in-frame clones and leaves some out. The top ten hold 4% to 4.5% of the sample, which has about 120,000 clones, over 75% seen once. In the case of this clone: Antigen unknown.

The TCR was taken from an adult who received the MenACWY meningococcal vaccine as a control. The sample consisted of peripheral blood, taken 28 days after the second dose of the MenACWY control vaccine. The chain is built from TRBV7-2 and TRBJ2-2; D is possibly TRBD1 (5 bases). The CDR3 nucleotides are TGTGCCAGCAGCTTAGTGATTACAGGAGCGCTGTTTTTT. As protein: CASSLVITGALFF.